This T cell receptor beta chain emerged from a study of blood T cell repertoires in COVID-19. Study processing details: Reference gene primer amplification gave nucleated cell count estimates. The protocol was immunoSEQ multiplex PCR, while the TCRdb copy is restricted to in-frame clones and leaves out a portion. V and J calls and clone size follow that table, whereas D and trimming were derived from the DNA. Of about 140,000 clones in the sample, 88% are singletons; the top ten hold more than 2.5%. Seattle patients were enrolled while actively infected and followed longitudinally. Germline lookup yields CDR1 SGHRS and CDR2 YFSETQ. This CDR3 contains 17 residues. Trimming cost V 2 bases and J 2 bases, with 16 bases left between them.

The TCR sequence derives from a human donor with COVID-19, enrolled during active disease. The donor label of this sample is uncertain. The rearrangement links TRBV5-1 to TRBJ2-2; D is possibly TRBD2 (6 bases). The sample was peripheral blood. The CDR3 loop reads CASSFDGTGVNTGELFF. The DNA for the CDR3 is TGCGCCAGCAGCTTTGACGGTACGGGGGTTAACACCGGGGAGCTGTTTTTT.